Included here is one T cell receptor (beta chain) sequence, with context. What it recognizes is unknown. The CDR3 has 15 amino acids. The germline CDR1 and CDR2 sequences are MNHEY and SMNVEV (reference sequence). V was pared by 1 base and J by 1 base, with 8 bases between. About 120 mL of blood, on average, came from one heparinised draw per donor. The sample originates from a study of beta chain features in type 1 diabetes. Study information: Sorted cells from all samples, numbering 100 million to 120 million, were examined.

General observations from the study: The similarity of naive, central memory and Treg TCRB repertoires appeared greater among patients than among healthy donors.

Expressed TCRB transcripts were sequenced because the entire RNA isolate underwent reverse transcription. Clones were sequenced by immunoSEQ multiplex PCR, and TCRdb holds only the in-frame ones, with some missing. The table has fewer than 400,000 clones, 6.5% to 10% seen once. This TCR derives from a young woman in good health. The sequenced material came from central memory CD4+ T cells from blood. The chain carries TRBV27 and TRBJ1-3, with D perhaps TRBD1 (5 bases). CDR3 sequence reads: CASSLWGQSGNTIYF. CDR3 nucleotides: TGTGCCAGCAGTTTATGGGGCCAGTCTGGAAACACCATATATTTT.